Sequencing of this TCR beta chain was carried out in a study of CD4+ T cells in melanoma. Assay: immunoSEQ multiplex PCR; the TCRdb copy retains only in-frame clones and omits some. Of 110,000 to 150,000 clones listed, approximately 91% are singletons. As for this clone: Its antigen is still unknown.

This CDR3 is built from 14 residues. Germline V gene lookup returns CDR1 GTSNPN and CDR2 SVGIG (reference sequence). The ends were cut back, 3 bases at V and 0 bases at J, with 6 bases in the middle. Whole-study findings and limits: Diverse differentiation states were reported for melanoma neoantigen-specific CD4+ T cells.

The rearrangement joins TRBV30 to TRBJ1-6; D call uncertain. The sequence was obtained from a human donor with melanoma. The CDR3 DNA is TGTGCCTGGAGCCCAGGCTCCTATAATTCACCCCTCCACTTT. It specifies CAWSPGSYNSPLHF. Supplemented by reference TRBV30 and TRBJ1-6, the full variable domain reads SQTIHQWPATLVQPVGSPLSLECTVEGTSNPNLYWYRQAAGRGLQLLFYSVGIGQISSEVPQNLSASRPQDRQFILSSKKLLLSDSGFYLCAWSPGSYNSPLHFGNGTRLTVT.